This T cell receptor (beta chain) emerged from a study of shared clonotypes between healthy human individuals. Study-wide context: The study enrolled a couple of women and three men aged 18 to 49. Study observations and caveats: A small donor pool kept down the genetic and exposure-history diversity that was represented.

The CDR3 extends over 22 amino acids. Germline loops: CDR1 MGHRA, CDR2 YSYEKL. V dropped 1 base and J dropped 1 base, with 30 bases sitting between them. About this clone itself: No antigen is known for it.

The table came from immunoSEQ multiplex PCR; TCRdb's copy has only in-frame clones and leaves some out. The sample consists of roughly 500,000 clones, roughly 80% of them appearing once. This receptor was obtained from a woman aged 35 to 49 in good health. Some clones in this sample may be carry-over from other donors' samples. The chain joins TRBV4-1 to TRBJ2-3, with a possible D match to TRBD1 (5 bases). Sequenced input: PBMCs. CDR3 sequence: CASSQALTVSNKLILRTDTQYF. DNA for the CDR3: TGCGCCAGCAGCCAAGCGCTGACAGTATCAAACAAATTAATTCTCCGCACAGATACGCAGTATTTT.